This TCR beta chain was identified during a study of cytomegalovirus exposure and HLA in healthy donors. Sequencing was performed with immunoSEQ multiplex PCR; in TCRdb, only in-frame clones are kept and a portion is missing. The sample yields around 190,000 clones, 80% to 90% seen once. V gave up 6 bases and J gave up 2 bases, with 19 bases separating them. This CDR3 comprises 16 residues. The germline V gene encodes CDR1 SGHRS and CDR2 YFSETQ. The sequence derives from a woman aged 30 to 39 in good health and CMV-seronegative. The material sequenced was PBMCs. The chain links TRBV5-1 to TRBJ2-3, with D possibly matching TRBD1 (5 bases). CDR3 bases: TGCGCCAGCACCACTTTTGGGGCCGGCGACACAGATACGCAGTATTTT. Residues: CASTTFGAGDTDTQYF.